The 2 T cell receptor beta chains presented below share a single source sample, sequenced in a study of response to subunit inactivated influenza vaccine. Using its own MiXCR run on the RT-PCR reads, TCRdb lists one record per CDR3 protein. The sample includes over 800,000 distinct CDR3 sequences, around 21% seen only once; the top ten take 10%. The material sequenced was PBMCs from blood, taken about 5 days after vaccination. The origin of the receptors is a man aged 50-59 years who received an inactivated influenza vaccine.

A word on this clonotype: A much more abundant neighbour one base away suggests this may be a read error. This chain connects TRBV7-8 to TRBJ1-2; tentative D call: TRBD1 (5 bases). Germline CDR1 SGHVS, CDR2 FQNEAQ. This CDR3 is built from 14 residues. CDR3 nucleotide sequence: TGTGCCAGCAGCTTATACAGGTCGACTTATGGCTACATCTTC. Translating gives CASSLYRSTYGYIF. The whole variable domain, remainder taken from reference TRBV7-8 and TRBJ1-2, is GAGVSQSPRYKVAKRGQDVALRCDPISGHVSLFWYQQALGQGPEFLTYFQNEAQLDKSGLPSDRFFAERPEGSVSTLKIQRTQQEDSAVYLCASSLYRSTYGYIFGSGTRLTVV.

The rearrangement uses TRBV11-1 and TRBJ2-2; 10 bases agree with TRBD2. The CDR3 is 16 amino acids. Germline CDR1 SGHAT, CDR2 FQDESV (reference sequence). V gave up 3 bases and J gave up 3 bases; unmatched junction bases: 4. The CDR3 DNA reads TGTGCCAGCAGCTTCGTGCTAGCGGGAGACACCGGGGAGCTGTTTTTT. Translating gives CASSFVLAGDTGELFF.